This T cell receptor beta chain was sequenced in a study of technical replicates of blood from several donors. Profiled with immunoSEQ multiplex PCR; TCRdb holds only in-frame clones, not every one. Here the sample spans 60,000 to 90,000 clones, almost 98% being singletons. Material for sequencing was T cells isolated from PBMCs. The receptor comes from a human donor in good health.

CDR3 protein: CASSTSQGAFTDTQYF. The CDR3 DNA reads TGCGCCAGCAGCACTTCCCAGGGGGCCTTCACAGATACGCAGTATTTT. The rearrangement links TRBV4-1 to TRBJ2-3, with 8 bases identical to TRBD1. The CDR3 extends over 16 amino acids. Germline V gene lookup returns CDR1 MGHRA and CDR2 YSYEKL. Trimming cost V 5 bases and J 2 bases; bases outside gene matches: 9.